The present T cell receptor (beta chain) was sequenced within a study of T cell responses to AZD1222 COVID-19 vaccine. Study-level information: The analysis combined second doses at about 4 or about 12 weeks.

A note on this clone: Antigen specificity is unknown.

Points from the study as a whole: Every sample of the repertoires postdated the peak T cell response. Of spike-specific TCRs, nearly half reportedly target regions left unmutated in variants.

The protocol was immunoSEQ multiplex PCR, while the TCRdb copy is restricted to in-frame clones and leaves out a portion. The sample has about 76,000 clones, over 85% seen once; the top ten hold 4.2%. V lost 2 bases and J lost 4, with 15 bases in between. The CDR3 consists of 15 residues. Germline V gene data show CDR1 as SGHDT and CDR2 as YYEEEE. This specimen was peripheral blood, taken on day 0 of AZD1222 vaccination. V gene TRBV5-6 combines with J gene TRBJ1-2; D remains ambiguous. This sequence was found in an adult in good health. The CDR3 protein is CASSFGPKAGYGYTF. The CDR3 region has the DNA TGTGCCAGCAGCTTTGGCCCGAAGGCGGGCTATGGCTACACCTTC.